The T cell receptor beta chain under discussion was sequenced for a study of blood T cell repertoires in COVID-19. Original analysis: The assay estimated nucleated cells by amplifying reference gene primers. Data came from immunoSEQ multiplex PCR; TCRdb stores just in-frame clones and leaves some out. The DNA gave D and trimming, while V, J and clone size come from that table. Of fewer than 500,000 clones listed, about 85% were seen once; the top ten hold about 2%. Germline V gives CDR1 MDHEN, CDR2 SYDVKM. This CDR3 region has 14 residues. The V segment lost 5 bases and the J segment 4 bases; nucleotides outside the gene matches: 6. Everyone who took part was about 18 to 90 years old, and they came from about two dozen US areas. Grouping used clinical history reported by participants in a survey and questionnaire.

The source material was PBMCs or T cells enriched from blood (not recorded which). This rearrangement joins TRBV28 to TRBJ2-7; 9 bases align to TRBD2. This receptor was identified in a woman aged 18-30 years with acute COVID-19. The CDR3 protein is CASSGSGSLYEQYF. The CDR3 DNA reads as TGTGCCAGCAGTGGTAGCGGGAGTCTTTACGAGCAGTACTTC.